This record concerns one TCR beta chain sequence. This sample was taken from a study of blood T cell repertoires in COVID-19. Study information: Acute and convalescent COVID-19 specimens originated in the United States, Italy and Spain. T cells, B-cell-depleted T cells, or PBMCs provided the cDNA or gDNA that served as material.

The authors' processing: From reference gene primer amplification, estimates of nucleated cell counts were derived. Repertoires were generated with immunoSEQ multiplex PCR, while TCRdb's copy carries only in-frame clones and drops some. D and trimming come from the DNA, and the V and J calls and clone size come from that table. Here the sample spans some 200,000 clones, over 60% being singletons. The germline gives CDR1 SNHLY, CDR2 FYNNEI. The CDR3 totals 14 residues. Between the trimmed V and J ends, which lost 2 bases and 7 bases, there was a span of 11 bases. This sequence originates from a woman between 65 and 79 years old with acute or convalescent COVID-19. The sample consisted of peripheral blood. V gene TRBV2 combines with J gene TRBJ1-4, with D uncertain. In DNA, the CDR3 is TGTGCCAGCAGTGAATCGGGGAGAGGTGAAAAACTGTTTTTT. Its protein is CASSESGRGEKLFF.